The text below deals with one T cell receptor (beta chain). Profiled with immunoSEQ multiplex PCR; TCRdb holds only in-frame clones, not every one. The sample consists of about 120,000 clones, under 95% of them appearing once. This sample is drawn from a study of T cell responses to AZD1222 COVID-19 vaccine. Germline V gene sequence: CDR1 SGHTA, CDR2 FQGNSA. Trimming shortened V by 1 base and J by 2 bases, and 9 bases separated the two germline ends. The CDR3 consists of 15 residues. This clonotype originated in an adult who received the AZD1222 COVID-19 vaccine. The material was peripheral blood, obtained 28 days after the second AZD1222 dose. J is TRBJ1-5 and V is TRBV7-2, with D perhaps TRBD1 (6 bases). The CDR3 here is CASSLVAGGNQPQHF. CDR3 bases: TGTGCCAGCAGCTTAGTAGCAGGGGGCAATCAGCCCCAGCATTTT.